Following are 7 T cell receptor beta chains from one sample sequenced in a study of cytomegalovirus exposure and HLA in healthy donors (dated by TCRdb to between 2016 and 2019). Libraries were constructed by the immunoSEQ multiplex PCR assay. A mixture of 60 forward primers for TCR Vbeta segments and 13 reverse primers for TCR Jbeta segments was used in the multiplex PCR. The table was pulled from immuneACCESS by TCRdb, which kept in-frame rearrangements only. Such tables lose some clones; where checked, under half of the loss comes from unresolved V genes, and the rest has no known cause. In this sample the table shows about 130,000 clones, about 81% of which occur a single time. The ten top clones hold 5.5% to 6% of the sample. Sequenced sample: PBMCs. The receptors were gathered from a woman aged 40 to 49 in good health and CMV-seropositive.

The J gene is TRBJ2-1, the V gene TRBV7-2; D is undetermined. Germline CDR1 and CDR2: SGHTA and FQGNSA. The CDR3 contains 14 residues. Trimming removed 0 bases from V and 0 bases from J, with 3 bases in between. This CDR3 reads CASSLASSYNEQFF. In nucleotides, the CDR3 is TGTGCCAGCAGCTTAGCGAGCTCCTACAATGAGCAGTTCTTC. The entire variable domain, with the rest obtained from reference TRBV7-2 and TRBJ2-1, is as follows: GAGVSQSPSNKVTEKGKDVELRCDPISGHTALYWYRQSLGQGLEFLIYFQGNSAPDKSGLPSDRFSAERTGGSVSTLTIQRTQQEDSAVYLCASSLASSYNEQFFGPGTRLTVL.

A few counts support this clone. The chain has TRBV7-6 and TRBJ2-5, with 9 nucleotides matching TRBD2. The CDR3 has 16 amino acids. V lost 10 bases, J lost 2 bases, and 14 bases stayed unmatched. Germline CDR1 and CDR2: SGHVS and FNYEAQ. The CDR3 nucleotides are TGTGCCAACCGGTCCCGACTAGCGGAAATTCAAGAGACCCAGTACTTC. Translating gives CANRSRLAEIQETQYF.

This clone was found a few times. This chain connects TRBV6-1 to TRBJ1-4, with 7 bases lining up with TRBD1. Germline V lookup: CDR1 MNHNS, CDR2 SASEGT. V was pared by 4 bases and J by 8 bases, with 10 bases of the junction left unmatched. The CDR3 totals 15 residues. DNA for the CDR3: TGTGCCAGCAGTGTAACAGGGGCCCAGAGCGAAAAACTGTTTTTT. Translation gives CASSVTGAQSEKLFF.

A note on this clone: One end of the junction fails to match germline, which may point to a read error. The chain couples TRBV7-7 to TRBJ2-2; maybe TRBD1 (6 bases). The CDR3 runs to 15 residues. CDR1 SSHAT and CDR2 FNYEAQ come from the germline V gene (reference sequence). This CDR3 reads CASSLTDSSTGELFF. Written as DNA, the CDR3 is TGTGCTAGCAGCCTAACGGACAGTTCCACCGGGGAGCTGTTTTTT.

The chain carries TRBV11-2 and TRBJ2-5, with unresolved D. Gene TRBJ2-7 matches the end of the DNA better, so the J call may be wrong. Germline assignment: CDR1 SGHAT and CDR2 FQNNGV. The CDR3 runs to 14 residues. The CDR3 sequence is CASSLDTVVYEQYF. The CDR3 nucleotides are TGTGCCAGCAGCTTAGACACAGTAGTCTACGAGCAGTACTTC.

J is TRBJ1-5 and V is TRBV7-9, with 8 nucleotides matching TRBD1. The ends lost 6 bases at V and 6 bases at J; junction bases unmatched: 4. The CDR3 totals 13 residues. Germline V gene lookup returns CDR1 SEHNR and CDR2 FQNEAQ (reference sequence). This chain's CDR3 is CASSSDRAQPQHF. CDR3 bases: TGTGCCAGCAGTTCGGACAGGGCTCAGCCCCAGCATTTT.

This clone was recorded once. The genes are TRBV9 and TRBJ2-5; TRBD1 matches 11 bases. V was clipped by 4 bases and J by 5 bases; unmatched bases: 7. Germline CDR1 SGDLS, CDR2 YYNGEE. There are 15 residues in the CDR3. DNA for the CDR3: TGTGCCAGCAGCTCCCAGGGACAGGGGGGGGAGACCCAGTACTTC. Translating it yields CASSSQGQGGETQYF.